These T cell receptor beta chains were read from a single sample in a study of T cells after yellow fever vaccination. TCRdb redid the calling of the 5' RACE reads with MiXCR, one entry per CDR3 protein. The sample holds some 320,000 distinct CDR3 sequences, 4.1% seen once. The input for sequencing was PBMCs, taken 5 days after the yellow fever booster vaccination. The source is a man aged 18-30 years who received the YFV17D yellow fever vaccine. Each CDR3 is given with its conserved first and last residue.

TRBV2,TRBJ1-2,CASSAINYGYTF
TRBV6-5,TRBJ1-2,CASSYSSGVSYGYTF
TRBV12-3/TRBV12-4,TRBJ2-7,CASSAGLAPYEQYF
TRBV7-9,TRBJ2-1,CASSPLVWGGNEQFF
TRBV20-1,TRBJ2-3,CSASYGGGADTQYF
TRBV5-1,TRBJ1-1,CASSLDTGNTEAFF
TRBV5-4,TRBJ2-3,CASSLGGVRTDTQYF
TRBV20-1,TRBJ2-1,CSASDGGQGYNEQFF
TRBV7-2,TRBJ2-1,CASSPRGFSYNEQFF
TRBV20-1,TRBJ1-4,CSALDVGEKLFF
TRBV29-1,TRBJ1-1,CSVGGEAFF
TRBV5-1,TRBJ2-4,CASSFGTGLNIQYF
TRBV10-3,TRBJ2-1,CAITDSSHYNEQFF
TRBV7-9,TRBJ1-5,CATSVENQPQHF
TRBV6-2/TRBV6-3,TRBJ1-4,CASRLGQSREKLFF
TRBV20-1,TRBJ1-2,CSAGQGFLDYGYTF
TRBV5-1,TRBJ2-1,CASSPNIYEQFF
TRBV7-6,TRBJ2-1,CASSLGLAGGYGRQEQFF
TRBV6-1,TRBJ1-5,CASSTQGTGGSQPQHF
TRBV20-1,TRBJ2-5,CSASGGRGGPRGETQYF
TRBV11-2,TRBJ2-1,CASSLYPQGGASSYNEQFF
TRBV2,TRBJ1-6,CASSGGSSYNSPLHF
TRBV19,TRBJ1-1,CASRQDREDTEAFF
TRBV6-2/TRBV6-3,TRBJ2-7,CASSYFAGARGEQYF
TRBV6-5,TRBJ1-2,CASRWGQGAVGYTF
TRBV7-3,TRBJ2-5,CASSPREGQETQYF
TRBV5-1,TRBJ2-5,CASSSYTPNQETQYF
TRBV7-9,TRBJ1-1,CASSRNGAGGAFF
TRBV12-3/TRBV12-4,TRBJ1-1,CASSFITGGNTEAFF
TRBV7-8,TRBJ1-5,CASSLNGVSNQPQHF
TRBV12-3/TRBV12-4,TRBJ2-5,CASSLSQFRETQYF
TRBV4-2,TRBJ2-5,CASSQVIAGAETQYF
TRBV7-2,TRBJ2-1,CASSQQGHEQFF
TRBV20-1,TRBJ2-1,CSADAWSNEQFF
TRBV7-9,TRBJ2-5,CASSPHRETQYF
TRBV15,TRBJ2-3,CATSRDVASGPDTQYF
TRBV5-1,TRBJ1-1,CASRDSLNTEAFF
TRBV6-1,TRBJ1-3,CASSTENYSGNTIYF
TRBV6-2/TRBV6-3,TRBJ2-7,CAIHPVGGLAGKQYF
TRBV7-9,TRBJ2-6,CASSLAGRAYSGANVLTF
TRBV20-1,TRBJ1-6,CSARDRFGGNSPLHF
TRBV6-5,TRBJ1-3,CASHSSGNTIYF
TRBV11-2,TRBJ2-3,CAIAGANTDTQYF
TRBV4-1,TRBJ2-4,CASSQGPAGGDKNIQYF
TRBV27,TRBJ2-1,CTSSPRTSGDNEQFF
TRBV12-3/TRBV12-4,TRBJ2-7,CASSLAGENEQYF
TRBV5-1,TRBJ2-2,CASSSLAGGSTGELFF
TRBV4-1,TRBJ1-5,CASSQEGSFGNQPQHF
TRBV7-2,TRBJ1-2,CASSPRGQLGYTF
TRBV11-1,TRBJ1-1,CASSLAGQGTEAFF
TRBV5-1,TRBJ2-3,CASSLQASTDTQYF
TRBV6-5,TRBJ2-1,CASSQSRTGVNEQFF
TRBV5-1,TRBJ2-7,CASSLTSGGAYEQYF